This T cell receptor (beta chain) comes out of a study of T cell changes during pregnancy in multiple sclerosis. Libraries were prepared by immunoSEQ multiplex PCR; TCRdb keeps only in-frame clonotypes and omits some of them. This sample has around 10,000 clones; about 89% occur once, and the top ten carry more than 4.5%. The CDR3 is 16 amino acids. CDR1 LGHNA and CDR2 YSLEER come from the germline V gene. V lost 1 base and J lost 3, with 13 bases in between. The specimen was CD8+ T cells from peripheral blood mononuclear cells, collected in the first trimester of pregnancy. This chain uses TRBV4-3 with TRBJ1-5, with a tentative D call TRBD1 (5 bases). The sequence derives from a female donor in good health, enrolled as a control in a pregnancy study. CDR3 loop: CASSQGIGAANQPQHF. CDR3 DNA sequence: TGCGCCAGCAGCCAAGGTATAGGGGCCGCCAATCAGCCCCAGCATTTT.